A selection of T cell receptor beta chains follows, all from one sample in a study of neurological immune-mediated disorders. TCRdb re-called the 5' RACE reads through MiXCR, storing one row per CDR3 protein. The table has roughly 98,000 distinct CDR3 sequences, approximately 13% seen once. Sequenced: PBMCs. The source is a female donor with HTLV-1-associated myelopathy (HAM/TSP). Both conserved end residues are part of each CDR3. A D gene is named only where the DNA matches it firmly. Each size is how often the clone was seen (once, few, many) or a class if it is expanded.

D gene: -
clone size: many
V gene: TRBV15
J gene: TRBJ1-4
CDR3 protein: CATSRRPGANEKLFF
CDR3 DNA: TGTGCCACCAGCAGAAGGCCGGGGGCTAATGAAAAACTGTTTTTT

D gene: -
clone size: many
V gene: TRBV20-1
J gene: TRBJ2-7
CDR3 protein: CSASSTGPTYEQYF
CDR3 DNA: TGCAGTGCTAGTTCCACGGGACCGACCTACGAGCAGTACTTC

D gene: -
clone size: many
V gene: TRBV12-3/TRBV12-4
J gene: TRBJ1-3
CDR3 protein: CASSFSQTAGNTIYF
CDR3 DNA: TGTGCCAGCAGTTTCTCGCAAACAGCTGGAAACACCATATATTTT

D gene: TRBD2
clone size: many
V gene: TRBV10-2
J gene: TRBJ2-5
CDR3 protein: CASRSGLASQETQYF
CDR3 DNA: TGCGCCAGCAGATCAGGACTAGCCTCTCAAGAGACCCAGTACTTC

D gene: -
clone size: many
V gene: TRBV9
J gene: TRBJ2-1
CDR3 protein: CASSEMTGINEQFF
CDR3 DNA: TGTGCCAGCAGCGAGATGACGGGAATCAATGAGCAGTTCTTC

D gene: TRBD1
clone size: medium-sized
V gene: TRBV28
J gene: TRBJ2-1
CDR3 protein: CATCRTGGAYNEQFF
CDR3 DNA: TGTGCGACGTGTCGGACAGGGGGGGCCTACAATGAGCAGTTCTTC

D gene: -
clone size: many
V gene: TRBV11-2
J gene: TRBJ1-4
CDR3 protein: CASRGPNEKLFF
CDR3 DNA: TGTGCCAGCAGGGGGCCTAATGAAAAACTGTTTTTT

D gene: -
clone size: many
V gene: TRBV5-4
J gene: TRBJ2-5
CDR3 protein: CASSFRGPQETQYF
CDR3 DNA: TGTGCCAGCAGCTTCCGGGGGCCACAAGAGACCCAGTACTTC

D gene: TRBD2
clone size: many
V gene: TRBV5-1
J gene: TRBJ2-1
CDR3 protein: CASNDPRASGLEQFF
CDR3 DNA: TGCGCCAGCAACGACCCGAGAGCTAGCGGCCTCGAGCAGTTCTTC

D gene: -
clone size: many
V gene: TRBV20-1
J gene: TRBJ2-5
CDR3 protein: CSARDRGGVGETQYF
CDR3 DNA: TGCAGTGCTAGAGATCGAGGGGGAGTAGGGGAGACCCAGTACTTC